This T cell receptor beta chain comes out of a study of CD8+ T cells in alopecia areata. V lost 8 bases and J lost 0, with 11 bases in between. CDR1 and CDR2 (germline): GTSNPN, SVGIG (reference sequence). The CDR3 runs to 13 residues. Sequencing used cDNA as its template, made by extracting RNA and reverse transcribing it. The assay was immunoSEQ multiplex PCR, and TCRdb's table has in-frame clones only and misses some. The table records some 210,000 clones, approximately 72% of them present only once. Treatment given: oral pan-JAK inhibitor, 5-10 mg twice daily. The material sequenced was CD4+ T cells sorted from blood, taken at approximately week 42, from a patient treated with tofacitinib. This sequence joins TRBV30 and TRBJ2-4; possibly TRBD2 for D (5 bases). This clonotype was sampled from a human donor with alopecia areata. CDR3 in amino acids: CAQRDLAKNIQYF. The DNA of the CDR3 is TGTGCCCAGAGGGATCTAGCCAAAAACATTCAGTACTTC.